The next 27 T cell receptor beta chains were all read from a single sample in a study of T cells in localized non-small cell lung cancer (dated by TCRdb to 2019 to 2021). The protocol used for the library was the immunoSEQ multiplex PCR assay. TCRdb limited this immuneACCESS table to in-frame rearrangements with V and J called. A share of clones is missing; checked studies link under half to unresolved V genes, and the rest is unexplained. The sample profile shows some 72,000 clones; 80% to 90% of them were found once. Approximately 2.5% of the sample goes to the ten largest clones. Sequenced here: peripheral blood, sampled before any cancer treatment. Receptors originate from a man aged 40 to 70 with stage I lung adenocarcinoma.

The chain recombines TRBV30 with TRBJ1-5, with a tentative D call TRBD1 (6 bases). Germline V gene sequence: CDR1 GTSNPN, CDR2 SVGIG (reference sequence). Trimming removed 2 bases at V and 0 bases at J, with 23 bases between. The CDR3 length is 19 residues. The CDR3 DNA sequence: TGTGCCTGGAGTCTCAACCTCTATACCGGGACAAATAGCAATCAGCCCCAGCATTTT. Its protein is CAWSLNLYTGTNSNQPQHF.

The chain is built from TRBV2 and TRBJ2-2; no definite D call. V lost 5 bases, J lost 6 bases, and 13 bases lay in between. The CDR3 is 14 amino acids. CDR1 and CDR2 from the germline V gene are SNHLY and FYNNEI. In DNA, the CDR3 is TGTGCCAGCAGTATTCTATTGACGGCCGGGGAGCTGTTTTTT. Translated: CASSILLTAGELFF.

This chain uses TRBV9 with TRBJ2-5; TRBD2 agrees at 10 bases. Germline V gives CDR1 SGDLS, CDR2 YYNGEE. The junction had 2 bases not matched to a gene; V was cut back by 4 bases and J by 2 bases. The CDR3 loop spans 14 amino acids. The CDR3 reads CASSPTSGQETQYF. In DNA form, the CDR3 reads TGTGCCAGCAGCCCGACTAGCGGGCAAGAGACCCAGTACTTC. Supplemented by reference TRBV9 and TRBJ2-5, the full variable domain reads DSGVTQTPKHLITATGQRVTLRCSPRSGDLSVYWYQQSLDQGLQFLIQYYNGEERAKGNILERFSAQQFPDLHSELNLSSLELGDSALYFCASSPTSGQETQYFGPGTRLLVL.

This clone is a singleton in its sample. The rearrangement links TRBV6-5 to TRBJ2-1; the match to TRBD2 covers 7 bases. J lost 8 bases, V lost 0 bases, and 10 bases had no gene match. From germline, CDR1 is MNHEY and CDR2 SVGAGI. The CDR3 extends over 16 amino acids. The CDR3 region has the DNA TGTGCCAGCAGTTACTCAGGCGGGGGAGTTTTGTATGAGCAGTTCTTC. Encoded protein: CASSYSGGGVLYEQFF.

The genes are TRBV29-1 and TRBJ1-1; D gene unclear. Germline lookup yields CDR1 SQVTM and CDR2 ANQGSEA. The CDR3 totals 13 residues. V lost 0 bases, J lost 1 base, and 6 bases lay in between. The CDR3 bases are TGCAGCGTTGAAGATTTCCGGAACACTGAAGCTTTCTTT. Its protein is CSVEDFRNTEAFF.

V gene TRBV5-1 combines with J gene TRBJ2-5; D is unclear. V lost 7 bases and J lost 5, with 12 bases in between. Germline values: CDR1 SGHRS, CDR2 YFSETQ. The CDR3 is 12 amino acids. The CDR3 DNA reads TGCGCCAGCGGTCTCGACGTTGAGACCCAGTACTTC. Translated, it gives CASGLDVETQYF.

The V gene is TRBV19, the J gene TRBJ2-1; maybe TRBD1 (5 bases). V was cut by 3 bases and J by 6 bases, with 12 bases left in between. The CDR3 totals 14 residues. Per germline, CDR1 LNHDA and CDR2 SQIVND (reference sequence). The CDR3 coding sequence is TGTGCCAGTAGTATGAGAAGGGGTCTCAATGAGCAGTTCTTC. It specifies CASSMRRGLNEQFF.

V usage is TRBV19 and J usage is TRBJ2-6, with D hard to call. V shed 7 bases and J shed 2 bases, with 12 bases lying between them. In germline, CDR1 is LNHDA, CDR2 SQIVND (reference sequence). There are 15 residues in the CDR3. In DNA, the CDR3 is TGTGCCAGTAAGGGCCGTCAGACTGGGGCCAACGTCCTGACTTTC. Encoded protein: CASKGRQTGANVLTF.

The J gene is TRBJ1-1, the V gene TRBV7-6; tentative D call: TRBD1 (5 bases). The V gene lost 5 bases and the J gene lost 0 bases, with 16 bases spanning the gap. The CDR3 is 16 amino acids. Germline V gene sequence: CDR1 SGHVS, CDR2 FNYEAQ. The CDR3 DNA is TGTGCCAGCAGCCCTTTATTAGACAGCTTGAACACTGAAGCTTTCTTT. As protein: CASSPLLDSLNTEAFF.

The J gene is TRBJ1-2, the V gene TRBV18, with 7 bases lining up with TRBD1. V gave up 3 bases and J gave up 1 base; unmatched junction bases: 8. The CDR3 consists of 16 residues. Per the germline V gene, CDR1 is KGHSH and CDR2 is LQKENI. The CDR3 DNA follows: TGTGCCAGCTCACCGGACAGGACAGGAGATAACTATGGCTACACCTTC. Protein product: CASSPDRTGDNYGYTF.

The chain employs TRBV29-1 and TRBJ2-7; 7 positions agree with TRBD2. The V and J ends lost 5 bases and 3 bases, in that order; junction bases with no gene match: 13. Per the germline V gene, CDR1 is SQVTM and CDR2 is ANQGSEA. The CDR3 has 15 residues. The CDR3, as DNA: TGCAGCGTTACCCAAGCGGGAACATCATACTACGAGCAGTACTTC. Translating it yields CSVTQAGTSYYEQYF.

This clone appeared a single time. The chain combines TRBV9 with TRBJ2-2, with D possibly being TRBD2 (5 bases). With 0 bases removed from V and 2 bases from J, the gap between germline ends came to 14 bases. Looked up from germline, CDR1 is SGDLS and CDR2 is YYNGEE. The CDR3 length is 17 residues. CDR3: CASSVDSRTYNTGELFF. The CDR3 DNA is TGTGCCAGCAGCGTAGATTCACGGACTTACAACACCGGGGAGCTGTTTTTT.

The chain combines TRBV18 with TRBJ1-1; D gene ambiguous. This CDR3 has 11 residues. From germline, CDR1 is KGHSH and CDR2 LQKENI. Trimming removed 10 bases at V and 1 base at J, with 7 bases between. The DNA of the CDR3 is TGTGCCACCGCAGGGAACACTGAAGCTTTCTTT. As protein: CATAGNTEAFF.

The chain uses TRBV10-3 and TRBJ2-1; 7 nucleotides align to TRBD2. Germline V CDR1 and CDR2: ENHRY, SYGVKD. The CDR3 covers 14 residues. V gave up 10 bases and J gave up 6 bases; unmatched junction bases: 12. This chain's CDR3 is CATRLAPNSNEQFF. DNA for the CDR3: TGTGCCACCCGACTAGCACCCAACAGCAATGAGCAGTTCTTC.

The CDR3 region is CATTRSFGGAVDTQYF. Written as DNA, the CDR3 is TGTGCCACTACTAGGTCATTCGGGGGGGCCGTAGATACGCAGTATTTT. V and J are TRBV19 and TRBJ2-3; TRBD2 agrees at 8 bases. CDR3 length: 16 residues. The germline V gene encodes CDR1 LNHDA and CDR2 SQIVND (reference sequence). V was clipped by 10 bases and J by 5 bases; unmatched bases: 17.

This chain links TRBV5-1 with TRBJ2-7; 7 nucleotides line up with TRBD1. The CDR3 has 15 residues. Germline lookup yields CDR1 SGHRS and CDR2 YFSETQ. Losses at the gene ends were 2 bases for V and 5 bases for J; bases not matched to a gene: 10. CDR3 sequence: CASSFGDRVVNEQYF. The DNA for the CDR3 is TGCGCCAGCAGCTTCGGTGACAGGGTTGTCAACGAGCAGTACTTC.

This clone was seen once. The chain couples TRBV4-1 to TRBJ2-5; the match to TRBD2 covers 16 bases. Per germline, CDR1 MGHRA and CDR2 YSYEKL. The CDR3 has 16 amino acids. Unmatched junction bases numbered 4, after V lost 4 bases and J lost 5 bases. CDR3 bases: TGCGCCAGCAGCCCGGGACTAGCGGGGGGGTCTGAGACCCAGTACTTC. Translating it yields CASSPGLAGGSETQYF.

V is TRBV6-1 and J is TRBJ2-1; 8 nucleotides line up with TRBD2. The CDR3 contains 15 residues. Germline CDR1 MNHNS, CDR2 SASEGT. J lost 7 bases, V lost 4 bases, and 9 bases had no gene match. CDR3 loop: CASSVLAGIANEQFF. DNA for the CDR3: TGTGCCAGCAGTGTATTAGCGGGAATCGCGAATGAGCAGTTCTTC.

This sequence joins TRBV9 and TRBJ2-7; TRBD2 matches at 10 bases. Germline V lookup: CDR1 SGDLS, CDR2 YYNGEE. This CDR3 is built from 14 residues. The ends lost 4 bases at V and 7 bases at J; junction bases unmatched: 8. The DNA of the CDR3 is TGTGCCAGCAGCACAGCGGGAGGGCCTAGAGAGCAGTACTTC. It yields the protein CASSTAGGPREQYF.

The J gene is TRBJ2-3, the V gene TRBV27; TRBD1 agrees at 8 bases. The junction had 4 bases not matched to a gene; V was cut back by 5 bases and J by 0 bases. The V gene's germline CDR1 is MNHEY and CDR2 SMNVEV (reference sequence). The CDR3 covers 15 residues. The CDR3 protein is CASSRQGLSTDTQYF. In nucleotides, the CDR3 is TGTGCCAGCAGTAGACAGGGGCTTAGCACAGATACGCAGTATTTT.

CDR3 amino acids: CASSLQMNTGELFF. The CDR3 DNA is TGTGCCAGCAGTTTACAGATGAACACCGGGGAGCTGTTTTTT. The V call is TRBV6-5, the J call TRBJ2-2; D gene unclear. The CDR3 loop spans 14 amino acids. Germline CDR1 and CDR2: MNHEY and SVGAGI. V lost 4 bases and J 1 base, leaving 7 bases between the germline ends.

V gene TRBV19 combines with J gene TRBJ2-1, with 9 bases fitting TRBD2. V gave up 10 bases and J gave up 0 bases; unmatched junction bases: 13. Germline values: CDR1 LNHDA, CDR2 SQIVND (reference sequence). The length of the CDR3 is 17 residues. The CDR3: CATTRGGQRSSYNEQFF. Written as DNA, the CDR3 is TGTGCCACCACGCGGGGGGGCCAAAGAAGCTCCTACAATGAGCAGTTCTTC.

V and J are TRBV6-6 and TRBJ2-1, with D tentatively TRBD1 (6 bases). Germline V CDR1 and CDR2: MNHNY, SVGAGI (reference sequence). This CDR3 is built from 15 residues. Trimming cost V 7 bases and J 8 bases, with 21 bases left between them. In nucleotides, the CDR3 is TGTGCCAGCACCCTGGACAGTTTAGTTGGCGATGAGCAGTTCTTC. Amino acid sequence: CASTLDSLVGDEQFF.

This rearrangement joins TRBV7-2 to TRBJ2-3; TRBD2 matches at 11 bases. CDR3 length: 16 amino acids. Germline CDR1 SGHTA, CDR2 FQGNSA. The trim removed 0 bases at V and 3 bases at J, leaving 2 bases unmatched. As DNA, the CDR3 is TGTGCCAGCAGCTTAGCCCGGACTAGCGGGACAGATACGCAGTATTTT. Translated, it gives CASSLARTSGTDTQYF.

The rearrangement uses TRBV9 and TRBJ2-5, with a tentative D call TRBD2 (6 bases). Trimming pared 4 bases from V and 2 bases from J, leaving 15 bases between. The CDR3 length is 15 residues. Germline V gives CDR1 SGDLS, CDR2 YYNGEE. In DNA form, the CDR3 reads TGTGCCAGCAGCCCTGGGACTGCCCTTCAAGAGACCCAGTACTTC. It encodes CASSPGTALQETQYF.

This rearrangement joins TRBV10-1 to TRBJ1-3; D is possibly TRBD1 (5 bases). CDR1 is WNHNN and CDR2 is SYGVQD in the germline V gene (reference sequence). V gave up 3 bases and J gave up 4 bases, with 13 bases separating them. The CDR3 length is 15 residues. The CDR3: CASSDPFGGGNTIYF. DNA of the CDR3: TGCGCCAGCAGTGACCCTTTCGGGGGAGGAAACACCATATATTTT.

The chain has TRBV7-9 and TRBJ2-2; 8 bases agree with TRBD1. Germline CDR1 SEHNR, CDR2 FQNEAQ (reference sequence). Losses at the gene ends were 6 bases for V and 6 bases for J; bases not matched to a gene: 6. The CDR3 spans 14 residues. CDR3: CASRPGQAPGELFF. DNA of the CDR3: TGTGCCAGCAGACCGGGACAGGCCCCCGGGGAGCTGTTTTTT.